The rows below give T cell receptor beta chains drawn from one sample of a study of Graves' ophthalmopathy and Graves' hyperthyroidism. MiXCR, run by TCRdb on the multiplex PCR reads, gives a single entry per CDR3 protein. This sample has 200,000 to 250,000 distinct CDR3 sequences, with 25% to 35% found just once. The sequencing sample was made of peripheral blood. These receptor sequences come from a middle-aged man with Graves' ophthalmopathy. Both conserved end residues are part of each CDR3. D genes are given only for firm matches. A row's size may be missing; if present it is once, few, many or a size class.

abundance: many; j_gene: TRBJ2-6; v_gene: TRBV6-5; d_gene: -; CDR3aa: CASRVTRSSGANVLTF; CDR3nt: TGTGCCAGCAGGGTGACGCGAAGCTCTGGGGCCAACGTCCTGACTTTC
abundance: many; j_gene: TRBJ2-7; v_gene: TRBV7-2; d_gene: TRBD2; CDR3aa: CASRPAGGPDEQYF; CDR3nt: TGTGCCAGCAGACCAGCGGGAGGGCCCGACGAGCAGTACTTC
abundance: many; j_gene: TRBJ2-5; v_gene: TRBV7-8; d_gene: -; CDR3aa: CASSLGSGVETQYF; CDR3nt: TGTGCCAGCAGCTTAGGGTCGGGGGTTGAGACCCAGTACTTC
abundance: many; j_gene: TRBJ1-1; v_gene: TRBV3-1; d_gene: TRBD1; CDR3aa: CASSQGTGLNTEAFF; CDR3nt: TGTGCCAGCAGCCAAGGGACAGGGTTGAACACTGAAGCTTTCTTT
abundance: many; j_gene: TRBJ2-2; v_gene: TRBV14; d_gene: -; CDR3aa: CASSQEWGWTGELFF; CDR3nt: TGTGCCAGCAGCCAAGAATGGGGATGGACCGGGGAGCTGTTTTTT
abundance: many; j_gene: TRBJ2-5; v_gene: TRBV20-1; d_gene: -; CDR3aa: CSATQETQYF; CDR3nt: TGCAGTGCTACGCAAGAGACCCAGTACTTC
abundance: many; j_gene: TRBJ2-5; v_gene: TRBV5-1; d_gene: TRBD1; CDR3aa: CASSLNRGWETQYF; CDR3nt: TGCGCCAGCAGCTTGAACAGGGGTTGGGAGACCCAGTACTTC
abundance: many; j_gene: TRBJ2-4; v_gene: TRBV4-3; d_gene: -; CDR3aa: CASSQDRTVAKNIQYF; CDR3nt: TGCGCCAGCAGCCAAGATAGGACAGTCGCCAAAAACATTCAGTACTTC
abundance: many; j_gene: TRBJ2-7; v_gene: TRBV11-2; d_gene: -; CDR3aa: CASSLSDEQYF; CDR3nt: TGTGCCAGCAGCCTATCTGACGAGCAGTACTTC
abundance: many; j_gene: TRBJ1-5; v_gene: TRBV20-1; d_gene: -; CDR3aa: CSARPRGLNQPQHF; CDR3nt: TGCAGTGCTAGACCTCGCGGGTTGAATCAGCCCCAGCATTTT
abundance: -; j_gene: TRBJ2-5; v_gene: TRBV7-2; d_gene: -; CDR3aa: CASSLPHMETQYF; CDR3nt: TGTGCCAGCAGCTTACCCCACATGGAGACCCAGTACTTC
abundance: -; j_gene: TRBJ2-7; v_gene: TRBV6-5; d_gene: TRBD1; CDR3aa: CASSYSRQRQGLYEQYF; CDR3nt: TGTGCCAGCAGTTACTCGAGGCAGAGACAGGGGTTGTACGAGCAGTACTTC
abundance: many; j_gene: TRBJ2-5; v_gene: TRBV7-8; d_gene: -; CDR3aa: CASSLDRQQETQYF; CDR3nt: TGTGCCAGCAGCTTAGATCGTCAGCAAGAGACCCAGTACTTC
abundance: once; j_gene: TRBJ2-7; v_gene: TRBV12-3/TRBV12-4; d_gene: -; CDR3aa: CASSPSSGAREQYF; CDR3nt: TGTGCCAGCAGTCCATCATCGGGGGCGCGCGAGCAGTACTTC
abundance: many; j_gene: TRBJ2-7; v_gene: TRBV28; d_gene: TRBD2; CDR3aa: CASSLTPRASGRWEEQYF; CDR3nt: TGTGCCAGCAGTCTCACCCCGCGGGCTAGCGGGAGATGGGAGGAGCAGTACTTC
abundance: many; j_gene: TRBJ2-5; v_gene: TRBV12-3/TRBV12-4; d_gene: -; CDR3aa: CASSLGRIQETQYF; CDR3nt: TGTGCCAGCAGTTTAGGACGCATCCAAGAGACCCAGTACTTC
abundance: many; j_gene: TRBJ2-7; v_gene: TRBV15; d_gene: -; CDR3aa: CATSTNTRQGLRYEQYF; CDR3nt: TGTGCCACCAGTACCAACACCCGACAGGGACTTAGGTACGAGCAGTACTTC
abundance: many; j_gene: TRBJ2-7; v_gene: TRBV20-1; d_gene: TRBD2; CDR3aa: CSAFSGRSNEQYF; CDR3nt: TGCAGTGCGTTCAGCGGGAGAAGCAACGAGCAGTACTTC
abundance: many; j_gene: TRBJ2-7; v_gene: TRBV9; d_gene: -; CDR3aa: CASSAPRLVTRDYEQYF; CDR3nt: TGTGCCAGCAGCGCACCCCGACTAGTTACGAGGGACTACGAGCAGTACTTC
abundance: many; j_gene: TRBJ2-7; v_gene: TRBV6-2/TRBV6-3; d_gene: TRBD2; CDR3aa: CASSFLPTPGLATYEQYF; CDR3nt: TGTGCCAGCAGTTTTCTACCAACCCCGGGACTAGCGACCTACGAGCAGTACTTC
abundance: many; j_gene: TRBJ2-5; v_gene: TRBV15; d_gene: -; CDR3aa: CATSKRMDQETQYF; CDR3nt: TGTGCCACCAGCAAAAGGATGGATCAAGAGACCCAGTACTTC
abundance: many; j_gene: TRBJ2-7; v_gene: TRBV28; d_gene: TRBD1; CDR3aa: CASRPSGQGAREQYF; CDR3nt: TGTGCCAGCAGGCCCTCGGGACAGGGGGCCAGGGAGCAGTACTTC
abundance: -; j_gene: TRBJ2-7; v_gene: TRBV6-1; d_gene: -; CDR3aa: CASSDGVYEQYF; CDR3nt: TGTGCCAGCAGTGATGGTGTGTACGAGCAGTACTTC
abundance: many; j_gene: TRBJ1-1; v_gene: TRBV30; d_gene: TRBD1; CDR3aa: CAGKHLGTANTEAFF; CDR3nt: TGTGCCGGCAAACACCTCGGGACAGCGAACACTGAAGCTTTCTTT
abundance: many; j_gene: TRBJ2-7; v_gene: TRBV20-1; d_gene: -; CDR3aa: CSARGEAGESYEQYF; CDR3nt: TGCAGTGCTAGAGGAGAGGCAGGGGAATCCTACGAGCAGTACTTC
abundance: -; j_gene: TRBJ2-7; v_gene: TRBV5-1; d_gene: -; CDR3aa: CASSGLSSYEQYF; CDR3nt: TGCGCCAGCTCCGGGCTTAGCTCCTACGAGCAGTACTTC
abundance: -; j_gene: TRBJ1-1; v_gene: TRBV6-5; d_gene: TRBD1; CDR3aa: CATLTGAVTEAFF; CDR3nt: TGTGCCACGTTAACAGGGGCGGTCACTGAAGCTTTCTTT
abundance: many; j_gene: TRBJ2-4; v_gene: TRBV4-3; d_gene: TRBD2; CDR3aa: CASSSHFGRDAALAKNIQYF; CDR3nt: TGCGCCAGCAGCTCCCATTTTGGGAGGGATGCTGCTCTAGCCAAAAACATTCAGTACTTC
abundance: many; j_gene: TRBJ2-7; v_gene: TRBV27; d_gene: TRBD2; CDR3aa: CASSWGGSSYEQYF; CDR3nt: TGTGCCAGCAGTTGGGGGGGGAGCTCCTACGAGCAGTACTTC
abundance: many; j_gene: TRBJ2-5; v_gene: TRBV5-1; d_gene: -; CDR3aa: CASAGEGETQYF; CDR3nt: TGCGCCAGCGCAGGAGAGGGAGAGACCCAGTACTTC
abundance: many; j_gene: TRBJ2-7; v_gene: TRBV11-2; d_gene: TRBD2; CDR3aa: CASSLGLADEQYF; CDR3nt: TGTGCCAGCAGCTTAGGACTAGCTGACGAGCAGTACTTC
abundance: many; j_gene: TRBJ2-7; v_gene: TRBV29-1; d_gene: -; CDR3aa: CSVWTAGAGSTYEQYF; CDR3nt: TGCAGCGTTTGGACAGCGGGTGCCGGGAGCACCTACGAGCAGTACTTC
abundance: -; j_gene: TRBJ2-6; v_gene: TRBV3-1; d_gene: TRBD1; CDR3aa: CASSQGLATGTSGANVLTF; CDR3nt: TGTGCCAGCAGCCAAGGACTCGCGACAGGGACCTCTGGGGCCAACGTCCTGACTTTC
abundance: many; j_gene: TRBJ1-6; v_gene: TRBV18; d_gene: TRBD1; CDR3aa: CASSPLSGQGRNSPLHF; CDR3nt: TGTGCCAGCTCACCACTAAGCGGACAGGGGAGGAATTCACCCCTCCACTTT
abundance: few; j_gene: TRBJ2-7; v_gene: TRBV7-9; d_gene: TRBD1; CDR3aa: CASSRQGTEQYF; CDR3nt: TGTGCCAGCAGTCGACAGGGGACCGAGCAGTACTTC
abundance: many; j_gene: TRBJ1-2; v_gene: TRBV6-2/TRBV6-3; d_gene: -; CDR3aa: CATTQGPPFGYTF; CDR3nt: TGTGCCACCACTCAGGGGCCCCCTTTTGGCTACACCTTC
abundance: many; j_gene: TRBJ2-6; v_gene: TRBV12-3/TRBV12-4; d_gene: TRBD2; CDR3aa: CASRSGTSFSSGANVLTF; CDR3nt: TGTGCCAGCAGATCCGGGACTAGCTTTAGCTCTGGGGCCAACGTCCTGACTTTC
abundance: -; j_gene: TRBJ1-1; v_gene: TRBV12-3/TRBV12-4; d_gene: -; CDR3aa: CASSLRGKGTEAFF; CDR3nt: TGTGCCAGCAGCCTCAGGGGAAAGGGGACTGAAGCTTTCTTT
abundance: many; j_gene: TRBJ2-7; v_gene: TRBV20-1; d_gene: TRBD2; CDR3aa: CSARDLAGAYGEQYF; CDR3nt: TGCAGTGCTAGAGACTTAGCGGGAGCTTACGGCGAGCAGTACTTC
abundance: -; j_gene: TRBJ2-5; v_gene: TRBV20-1; d_gene: -; CDR3aa: CSATGLARETQYF; CDR3nt: TGCAGTGCTACGGGCCTAGCCAGAGAGACCCAGTACTTC
abundance: -; j_gene: TRBJ2-7; v_gene: TRBV28; d_gene: -; CDR3aa: CASSSKTGISYEQYF; CDR3nt: TGTGCCAGCAGTTCAAAAACAGGGATCTCCTACGAGCAGTACTTC
abundance: -; j_gene: TRBJ2-2; v_gene: TRBV6-1; d_gene: TRBD1; CDR3aa: CASKTGFDGGELFF; CDR3nt: TGTGCCAGCAAGACAGGGTTCGATGGCGGGGAGCTGTTTTTT
abundance: many; j_gene: TRBJ2-1; v_gene: TRBV12-3/TRBV12-4; d_gene: -; CDR3aa: CASSMTGTFYNEQFF; CDR3nt: TGTGCCAGCAGTATGACCGGGACTTTCTACAATGAGCAGTTCTTC
abundance: -; j_gene: TRBJ2-7; v_gene: TRBV18; d_gene: -; CDR3aa: CASSPQGTDYEQYF; CDR3nt: TGTGCCAGCTCACCACAGGGAACGGACTACGAGCAGTACTTC
abundance: many; j_gene: TRBJ1-2; v_gene: TRBV6-5; d_gene: -; CDR3aa: CASSYPRGGSYGYTF; CDR3nt: TGTGCCAGCAGTTACCCCCGGGGGGGATCCTATGGCTACACCTTC